This T cell receptor (beta chain) was profiled in a study of T cell responses to AZD1222 COVID-19 vaccine. CDR1 is MNHEY, CDR2 SVGAGI, per germline. The CDR3 consists of 13 residues. Deletions cut 6 bases from V and 7 bases from J, with 16 bases between. TCRdb keeps only in-frame clones here, not all; method: immunoSEQ multiplex PCR. The sample has around 270,000 clones; around 92% are singletons. The sequences come from peripheral blood, collected 28 days after the second AZD1222 dose. This clonotype originated in an adult who received the AZD1222 COVID-19 vaccine. The J gene is TRBJ2-7, the V gene TRBV6-5, with D possibly matching TRBD2 (6 bases). The CDR3 loop is CASRPWREEEQYF. The CDR3 bases are TGTGCCAGCAGACCCTGGAGGGAGGAGGAGCAGTACTTC.